These T cell receptor beta chains were read from a single sample in a study. Each CDR3 protein is one row after TCRdb ran MiXCR on the 5' RACE reads. The sample holds some 64,000 distinct CDR3 sequences; approximately 22% are singletons and the top ten take 2.9%. The source material was memory CD4+ T cells sorted from a lymph node. The receptor set was obtained from a female donor with breast cancer. The CDR3 runs from the conserved cysteine through the conserved F or W. The D gene is left open where the match is weak. Some rows mark clone size as missing; the rest say once, few, many or name a class of expanded clone.

j_call v_call clone_size d_call cdr3_nt cdr3_aa
TRBJ2-1 TRBV4-3 few - TGCGCCAGCAGCCAGGTACGCCCGAGCTCCTACAATGAGCAGTTCTTC CASSQVRPSSYNEQFF
TRBJ2-7 TRBV7-9 - - TGTGCCAGCAGCTTAGTCGGGACTGTTCCCTACGAGCAGTACTTC CASSLVGTVPYEQYF
TRBJ1-1 TRBV12-3/TRBV12-4 - - TGTGCCAGCAGCATACAGAGCATGAACACTGAAGCTTTCTTT CASSIQSMNTEAFF
TRBJ2-1 TRBV5-1 many - TGCGCCAGCAGCATTTCTGAGGGTGAGCAGTTCTTC CASSISEGEQFF
TRBJ2-1 TRBV11-1 - TRBD2 TGTGCCAGCAGCGGAACCTGGGCGGGAGATGTGTTCTTC CASSGTWAGDVFF
TRBJ2-5 TRBV29-1 few TRBD1 TGCAGCGCGAGACAGGGGAATCAAGAGACCCAGTACTTC CSARQGNQETQYF
TRBJ2-7 TRBV7-2 - TRBD2 TGTGCCAGCAAACCGGGACTAGCGGACTACGAGCAGTACTTC CASKPGLADYEQYF
TRBJ2-7 TRBV6-6 few TRBD2 TGTGCCAGCAGTCTCAGCGGGAGGGCCGAAATCGACGAGCAGTACTTC CASSLSGRAEIDEQYF
TRBJ2-1 TRBV29-1 - - TGCAGCGTTGAATCTGAGACCTACAATGAGCAGTTCTTC CSVESETYNEQFF
TRBJ2-7 TRBV6-1 many - TGTGCCAGCACGTACAAGTCATACGAGCAGTACTTC CASTYKSYEQYF
TRBJ2-7 TRBV7-9 many TRBD2 TGTGCCAGCAGCAGAACCGGGACTAGGGTCTCCGAGCAGTACTTC CASSRTGTRVSEQYF